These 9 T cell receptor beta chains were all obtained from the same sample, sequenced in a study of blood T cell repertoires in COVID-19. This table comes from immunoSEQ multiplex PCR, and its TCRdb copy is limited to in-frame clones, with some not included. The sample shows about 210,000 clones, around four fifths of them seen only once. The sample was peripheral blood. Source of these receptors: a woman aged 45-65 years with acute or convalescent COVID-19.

The CDR3 spells CASSTAGQGNGYTF. The CDR3 region has the DNA TGTGCCAGCAGCACGGCGGGACAGGGGAATGGCTACACCTTC. This sequence joins TRBV3-1 (or the pseudogene TRBV3-2) and TRBJ1-2, with 10 bases identical to TRBD1. The trim removed 5 bases at V and 6 bases at J, leaving 6 bases unmatched. The CDR3 contains 14 residues. Germline V gene lookup returns CDR1 LGHDT and CDR2 YNNKEL (reference sequence).

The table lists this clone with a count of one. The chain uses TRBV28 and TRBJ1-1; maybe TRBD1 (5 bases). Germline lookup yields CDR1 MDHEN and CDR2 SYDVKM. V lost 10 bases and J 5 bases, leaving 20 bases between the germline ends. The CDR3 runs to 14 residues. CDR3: CATKTGGPRTEAFF. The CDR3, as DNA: TGTGCCACGAAAACAGGTGGGCCGCGGACTGAAGCTTTCTTT.

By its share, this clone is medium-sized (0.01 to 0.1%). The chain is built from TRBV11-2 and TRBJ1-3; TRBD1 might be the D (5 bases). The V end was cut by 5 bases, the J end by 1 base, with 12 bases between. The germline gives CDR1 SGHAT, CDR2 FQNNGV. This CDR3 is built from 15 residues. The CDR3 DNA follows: TGTGCCAGCAGCCACTCCGGGGGTTCTGGAAACACCATATATTTT. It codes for CASSHSGGSGNTIYF.

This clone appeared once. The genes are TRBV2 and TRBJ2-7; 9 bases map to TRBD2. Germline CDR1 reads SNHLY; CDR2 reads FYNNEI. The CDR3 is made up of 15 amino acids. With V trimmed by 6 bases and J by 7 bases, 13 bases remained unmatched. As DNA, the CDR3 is TGTGCCAGCAGCCCCCTAGCCGGCGGGAGGGGTGAGCAGTACTTC. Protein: CASSPLAGGRGEQYF.

CDR3 amino acids: CASLPLSLVNEQFF. The CDR3 DNA follows: TGTGCCAGCCTCCCCCTCTCACTAGTAAATGAGCAGTTCTTC. The chain recombines TRBV9 with TRBJ2-1; TRBD2 might be the D (5 bases). V was pared by 7 bases and J by 7 bases, with 18 bases between. Germline V lookup: CDR1 SGDLS, CDR2 YYNGEE. This CDR3 has 14 residues.

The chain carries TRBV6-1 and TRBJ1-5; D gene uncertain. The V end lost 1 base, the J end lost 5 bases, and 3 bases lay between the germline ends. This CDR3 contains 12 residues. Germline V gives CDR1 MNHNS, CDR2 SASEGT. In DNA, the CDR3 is TGTGCCAGCAGTGAAGACTATCAGCCCCAGCATTTT. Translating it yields CASSEDYQPQHF.

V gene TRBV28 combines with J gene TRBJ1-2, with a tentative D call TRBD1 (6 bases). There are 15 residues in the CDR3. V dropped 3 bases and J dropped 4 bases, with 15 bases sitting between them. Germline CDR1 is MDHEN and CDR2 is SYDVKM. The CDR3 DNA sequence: TGTGCCAGCAGTTTCTATGCCAGGGACATCTATGGCTACACCTTC. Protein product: CASSFYARDIYGYTF.

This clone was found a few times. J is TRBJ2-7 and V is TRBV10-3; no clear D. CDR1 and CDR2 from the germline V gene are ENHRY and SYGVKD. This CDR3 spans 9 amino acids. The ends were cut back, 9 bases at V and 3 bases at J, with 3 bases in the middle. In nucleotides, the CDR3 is TGTGCCATTTACTACGAGCAGTACTTC. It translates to CAIYYEQYF.

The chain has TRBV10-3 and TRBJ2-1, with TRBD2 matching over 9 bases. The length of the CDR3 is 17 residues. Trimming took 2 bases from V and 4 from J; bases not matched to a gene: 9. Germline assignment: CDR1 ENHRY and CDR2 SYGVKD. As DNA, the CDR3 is TGTGCCATCAGTGAGACTAGCGGGTTTGGAGCGTACAATGAGCAGTTCTTC. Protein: CAISETSGFGAYNEQFF.